What follows are 24 T cell receptor beta chains derived from one specimen sequenced in a study of Ad26.COV2.S vaccination and SARS-CoV-2 variants. Regarding treatment: around 19 received Ad26.COV2.S at low or high dose, single or two shots; 5 received placebo; per-sample allocation not given. Collection of the samples took place on day 63 after the first injection of vaccine or placebo. Measured with immunoSEQ multiplex PCR; TCRdb has only the in-frame clones, and not every one. The sample lists fewer than 500,000 clones, 90% seen once, with approximately 4.5% in the top ten. Sequencing used peripheral blood, obtained in a trial of Ad26.COV2.S vaccine versus placebo. These receptors were obtained from a person between 18 and 60 years old who received the Ad26.COV2.S COVID-19 vaccine or a placebo.

The rearrangement links TRBV4-3 to TRBJ1-1, with unresolved D. Per the germline V gene, CDR1 is LGHNA and CDR2 is YSLEER. V was shortened by 0 bases and J by 2 bases, with 10 bases between the two germline ends. This CDR3 has 15 residues. The CDR3, as DNA: TGCGCCAGCAGCCAAGATTTTGCGATTAACACTGAAGCTTTCTTT. Its translation: CASSQDFAINTEAFF.

Comments on this clone: Its ends do not fully match the called genes, so a read error is possible. The CDR3 loop is CASSSRRPSTQVSHF. CDR3 nucleotides: TGTGCCAGCAGTTCCCGCCGTCCCTCTACTCAGGTATCGCACTTC. The genes are TRBV28 and TRBJ2-7; D remains ambiguous. The CDR3 loop spans 15 amino acids. The germline V gene has CDR1 MDHEN and CDR2 SYDVKM.

The chain employs TRBV2 and TRBJ2-2; 11 bases align to TRBD1. The germline CDR1 and CDR2 sequences are SNHLY and FYNNEI. V shed 4 bases and J 7 bases; nucleotides not matched to a gene: 5. This CDR3 has 15 amino acids. The CDR3 DNA is TGTGCCAGCAGTGTAAGGACAGGGGGCTTCGGGGAGCTGTTTTTT. Its translation: CASSVRTGGFGELFF.

The V gene is TRBV28, the J gene TRBJ2-5, with 7 bases aligning to TRBD1. Unmatched junction bases numbered 3, after V lost 5 bases and J lost 0 bases. The CDR3 consists of 14 residues. The germline V gene has CDR1 MDHEN and CDR2 SYDVKM. CDR3 protein: CASSETGDQETQYF. CDR3 sequence (DNA): TGTGCCAGCAGTGAAACAGGGGACCAAGAGACCCAGTACTTC.

The CDR3 loop reads CASSQDRGIDNEQFF. CDR3 DNA: TGTGCCAGCAGCCAAGACAGGGGAATCGACAATGAGCAGTTCTTC. The rearrangement links TRBV7-7 to TRBJ2-1; 8 bases are a match to TRBD1. J gave up 5 bases and V 5 bases, and 8 bases lay outside the gene matches. The germline V gene has CDR1 SSHAT and CDR2 FNYEAQ (reference sequence). This CDR3 is 15 amino acids long.

The V gene is TRBV19, the J gene TRBJ2-1; 16 bases fit TRBD2. The CDR3 is made up of 16 amino acids. CDR1 and CDR2 (germline): LNHDA, SQIVND (reference sequence). The junction had 6 bases not matched to a gene; V was cut back by 5 bases and J by 8 bases. The chain's CDR3 is CASSLGTSGRVYEQFF. CDR3 bases: TGTGCCAGTAGTTTAGGGACTAGCGGGAGGGTCTATGAGCAGTTCTTC.

The chain employs TRBV7-2 and TRBJ1-5, with D hard to call. Germline V gene data show CDR1 as SGHTA and CDR2 as FQGNSA. This CDR3 contains 14 residues. Trimming removed 3 bases from V and 2 bases from J, with 8 bases in between. CDR3 protein: CASSFEVGNQPQHF. As DNA, the CDR3 is TGTGCCAGCAGCTTCGAAGTAGGCAATCAGCCCCAGCATTTT.

The chain joins TRBV7-9 to TRBJ2-7; 7 bases fit TRBD1. V trimming: 1 base; J trimming: 0 bases; junction bases outside the gene matches: 6. The CDR3 is made up of 16 amino acids. Germline CDR1 and CDR2: SEHNR and FQNEAQ (reference sequence). CDR3 sequence (DNA): TGTGCCAGCAGCTTAGGTTGGCAGGGGGTCTCCTACGAGCAGTACTTC. It translates to CASSLGWQGVSYEQYF.

The chain carries TRBV12-5 and TRBJ2-3; D possibly uses TRBD1 or TRBD2 (6 bases each). From germline, CDR1 is LGHNT and CDR2 FRNRAP. Trimming took off 2 bases at V and 6 bases at J, with 12 bases between the two ends. This CDR3 is built from 14 residues. The chain's CDR3 is CASGLWGALDTQYF. The CDR3 nucleotides read TGTGCTAGTGGTTTGTGGGGGGCGTTGGATACGCAGTATTTT.

The chain joins TRBV28 to TRBJ1-2; D unclear. Germline CDR1 and CDR2: MDHEN and SYDVKM. CDR3 length equals 12 residues. V lost 11 bases to trimming and J lost 1 base, with 11 bases between them. The CDR3 DNA sequence: TGTGCCTTGAACAGAGTTAACTATGGCTACACCTTC. Protein sequence: CALNRVNYGYTF.

The chain couples TRBV5-1 to TRBJ2-3, with TRBD2 as a possible D gene (5 bases). Germline values: CDR1 SGHRS, CDR2 YFSETQ. The CDR3 covers 14 residues. The V end was cut by 4 bases, the J end by 4 bases, with 13 bases between. The CDR3: CASSGRQRADTQYF. Here the CDR3 DNA reads TGCGCCAGCAGCGGTCGGCAGAGGGCAGATACGCAGTATTTT.

This chain links TRBV3-1 (or the pseudogene TRBV3-2) with TRBJ1-3; no reliable D call. The germline gives CDR1 LGHDT, CDR2 YNNKEL (reference sequence). The CDR3 loop spans 15 amino acids. V was pared by 3 bases and J by 0 bases, with 9 bases between. CDR3: CASSQRQASGNTIYF. In DNA, the CDR3 is TGTGCCAGCAGCCAGCGGCAGGCCTCTGGAAACACCATATATTTT.

This clone has a handful of counts. The chain joins TRBV10-3 to TRBJ2-2, with D possibly being TRBD1 or TRBD2 (5 bases each). V was clipped by 7 bases and J by 3 bases, with 15 bases between them. This CDR3 has 15 residues. Germline CDR1 reads ENHRY; CDR2 reads SYGVKD. Here the CDR3 reads CAIKSGTQDTGELFF. Here the CDR3 DNA reads TGTGCCATCAAGTCCGGGACCCAAGACACCGGGGAGCTGTTTTTT.

The CDR3 sequence is CASSISSGIHNEQFF. CDR3 nucleotide sequence: TGTGCCAGTAGTATTTCTAGCGGGATTCACAATGAGCAGTTCTTC. The chain couples TRBV19 to TRBJ2-1, with TRBD2 matching 9 bases. Germline V gene lookup returns CDR1 LNHDA and CDR2 SQIVND (reference sequence). The CDR3 length is 15 residues. V lost 3 bases, J lost 5 bases, and 5 bases stayed unmatched.

V gene TRBV15 combines with J gene TRBJ2-1; D unresolved. The germline gives CDR1 LNHNV, CDR2 YYDKDF (reference sequence). The CDR3 has 15 residues. V gave up 0 bases and J gave up 6 bases, with 12 bases separating them. CDR3 region: CATSRDQDLRNEQFF. CDR3 DNA sequence: TGTGCCACCAGCAGAGATCAAGACCTCCGCAATGAGCAGTTCTTC.

The rearrangement joins TRBV11-2 to TRBJ2-1, with D unresolved. The germline gives CDR1 SGHAT, CDR2 FQNNGV. This CDR3 region has 14 residues. Trimming cost V 1 base and J 6 bases, with 10 bases left between them. CDR3 in amino acids: CASSLALPGNEQFF. The CDR3 DNA follows: TGTGCCAGCAGCTTAGCCCTCCCTGGCAATGAGCAGTTCTTC.

The chain combines TRBV3-1 (or the pseudogene TRBV3-2) with TRBJ1-6; D is possibly TRBD1 (5 bases). Trimming stripped 1 base from V and 12 bases from J, with 10 bases between. The germline V gene has CDR1 LGHDT and CDR2 YNNKEL (reference sequence). The CDR3 runs 13 residues. CDR3 coding DNA: TGTGCCAGCAGCCAAGGCCTGGGGCTACCCCTCCACTTT. Its translation: CASSQGLGLPLHF.

The chain combines TRBV24-1 with TRBJ2-1, with D perhaps being TRBD1 or TRBD2 (6 bases each). The CDR3 loop spans 14 amino acids. CDR1 and CDR2 from the germline V gene are KGHDR and SFDVKD. The germline V and J ends were trimmed by 8 bases and 9 bases, with 19 bases remaining between them. CDR3 in DNA: TGTGCCACCAACATGGGGGGCCAGGGAGGTGAGCAGTTCTTC. Amino acid sequence: CATNMGGQGGEQFF.

The V gene is TRBV18, the J gene TRBJ2-1, with D perhaps TRBD1 or TRBD2 (5 bases each). This CDR3 contains 16 residues. V gave up 3 bases and J gave up 4 bases, with 16 bases separating them. The germline V gene encodes CDR1 KGHSH and CDR2 LQKENI. CDR3 residues: CASSPSLGDPYNEQFF. CDR3 nucleotide sequence: TGTGCCAGCTCACCGTCGCTAGGGGACCCTTACAATGAGCAGTTCTTC.

The chain links TRBV24-1 to TRBJ1-5, with D unresolved. This CDR3 spans 15 amino acids. Germline V CDR1 and CDR2: KGHDR, SFDVKD. With 4 bases removed from V and 1 base from J, the gap between germline ends came to 10 bases. The CDR3 DNA sequence: TGTGCCACCAGTGAACGGGGAGGAAGCAATCAGCCCCAGCATTTT. Translating gives CATSERGGSNQPQHF.

A word on this clone: Mismatch with germline at one junction end may stem from a read error. V usage is TRBV10-3 and J usage is TRBJ1-1; 7 positions agree with TRBD1. The CDR3 has 13 residues. Germline V lookup: CDR1 ENHRY, CDR2 SYGVKD. The CDR3 sequence: CAISLTGDTGLVF. For the CDR3, the DNA is TGTGCCATCAGTTTAACAGGGGACACGGGGCTTGTCTTT.

The chain combines TRBV28 with TRBJ2-1; 10 bases agree with TRBD1. The germline V gene has CDR1 MDHEN and CDR2 SYDVKM. V was pared by 5 bases and J by 6 bases, with 4 bases of the junction left unmatched. The length of the CDR3 is 14 residues. Written as DNA, the CDR3 is TGTGCCAGCAGTCCAGGGACAGGGGCCAATGAGCAGTTCTTC. Its protein is CASSPGTGANEQFF.

The V and J genes are TRBV11-2 and TRBJ2-7; D not certain. In germline, CDR1 is SGHAT, CDR2 FQNNGV. Trimming removed 1 base at V and 4 bases at J, with 2 bases between. The CDR3 covers 11 residues. The CDR3 sequence is CASSLVYEQYF. In DNA, the CDR3 is TGTGCCAGCAGCTTAGTTTACGAGCAGTACTTC.

This clone was counted a single time. Germline and junction disagree at one end, which may indicate a read error. This chain connects TRBV2 to TRBJ2-7; the match to TRBD1 covers 8 bases. The CDR3 length is 15 residues. Germline CDR1 SNHLY, CDR2 FYNNEI. The CDR3 region is CASREETGAGDEQYF. The CDR3, as DNA: TGTGCCAGCAGGGAAGAGACAGGGGCTGGCGACGAGCAGTACTTC.